The T cell receptor gamma chain described here comes from a study of Vδ1+ human thymocytes. Study-wide results and limits: Thymic TRG and TRD repertoires appeared highly polyclonal. Unexpected Vdelta2 sequences could cause misinterpretation of bulk repertoire data.

The CDR3 has 13 residues. Looked up from germline, CDR1 is GITISATS and CDR2 is ISYDGTV (reference sequence). Trimming removed 3 bases from V and 0 bases from J; junction bases left unmatched: 2. Extracted RNA was reverse transcribed into cDNA. CDR3 amplicons came from multiplex PCR with pooled V-gene forward and constant-region reverse primers. TCRdb reanalysed the multiplex PCR reads with CATT. The repertoire holds tens of thousands of gamma-chain clones, with about 19% as singletons. This clone is termed medium-sized. The antigen is unknown. This sample includes further DNA sequences coding for the same CDR3.

The TCR originated in a girl under two years old who had congenital heart surgery. The sequenced sample was Vdelta1+ gamma-delta thymocytes from the thymus. The subset is: FACS-sorted CD3+ TCRalphabeta- TCRVdelta1+ TCRVdelta2- thymocytes. This sequence joins TRGV9 and TRGJ1 or TRGJ2. The CDR3 protein is CALWEKNYYKKLF. DNA for the CDR3: TGTGCCTTGTGGGAGAAGAATTATTATAAGAAACTCTTT.